This T cell receptor (beta chain) was captured by sequencing in a study of blood T cell repertoires in COVID-19. The wider study: Sites across the United States, Italy and Spain contributed samples from acute and convalescent COVID-19. From T cells, B-cell-depleted T cells, or PBMCs came the material, which was cDNA or gDNA.

Authors' data handling: Estimates of nucleated cell counts were drawn from the amplification of reference gene primers. Assay used: immunoSEQ multiplex PCR; TCRdb lists only in-frame clones, some missing. V and J calls and clone size are those listed in that table; D and trimming were worked out from the DNA. Of just under 65,000 clones in the sample, 83% were seen once. The sequence was collected from a human donor in a cohort sampled during active COVID-19. Sample: peripheral blood.

For the CDR3, the DNA is TGCGCCAGCAGCCAAGAAAAGGGACTAGCGGGAGCTGGTGAGCAGTTCTTC. Protein product: CASSQEKGLAGAGEQFF. This chain links TRBV4-1 with TRBJ2-1, with 14 bases lining up with TRBD2. V lost 0 bases and J lost 9; bases outside the gene matches: 7. Germline V lookup: CDR1 MGHRA, CDR2 YSYEKL. This CDR3 is 17 amino acids long.